The next 5 T cell receptor beta chains were all read from a single sample in a study of a mutant IDH1 vaccine in newly diagnosed glioma. The data were produced by immunoSEQ multiplex PCR, yet TCRdb's version contains in-frame clones alone and is incomplete. The table records tens of thousands of clones, 81% of them present only once. Time point denoted: week 35, safety follow-up. Vaccine doses each comprised 300 ug of mutant IDH1 20-mer peptide, with topical imiquimod. Antigens of these TCRs are unknown. The sample consisted of PBMCs, taken from a glioma patient whose treatment included an IDH1 peptide vaccine. These receptors all come from a man in his forties with glioma.

J is TRBJ1-1 and V is TRBV28; unclear D gene. The germline gives CDR1 MDHEN, CDR2 SYDVKM. Deletions cut 2 bases from V and 4 bases from J, with 14 bases between. The CDR3 totals 15 residues. CDR3 in DNA: TGTGCCAGCAGTTTAACTCAAAACCGGGGCACTGAAGCTTTCTTT. It yields the protein CASSLTQNRGTEAFF.

This clone appeared once. The chain has TRBV15 and TRBJ2-3; 7 bases map to TRBD2. V trimming: 3 bases; J trimming: 4 bases; junction bases outside the gene matches: 7. CDR1 is LNHNV and CDR2 is YYDKDF in the germline V gene (reference sequence). This CDR3 region has 15 residues. CDR3: CATSRGGPEPDTQYF. CDR3 coding DNA: TGTGCCACCAGCAGGGGAGGGCCCGAACCAGATACGCAGTATTTT.

The chain is built from TRBV4-3 and TRBJ1-2; 9 bases line up with TRBD1. The CDR3 is 15 amino acids. Losses at the gene ends were 4 bases for V and 3 bases for J; bases not matched to a gene: 6. The germline gives CDR1 LGHNA, CDR2 YSLEER. The CDR3 protein is CASSRHRGQDYGYTF. CDR3 DNA sequence: TGCGCCAGCAGCCGGCACAGGGGGCAGGACTATGGCTACACCTTC.

The genes are TRBV5-4 and TRBJ2-2, with TRBD1 identical over 7 bases. V lost 0 bases and J lost 1; bases outside the gene matches: 6. The V gene's germline CDR1 is SGHNT and CDR2 YYREEE (reference sequence). This CDR3 region has 17 residues. CDR3 in DNA: TGTGCCAGCAGCTTGGGGCCGGGACAGAGGAACACCGGGGAGCTGTTTTTT. Protein: CASSLGPGQRNTGELFF.

The rearrangement links TRBV15 to TRBJ1-4; D remains unclear. This CDR3 region has 15 residues. From germline, CDR1 is LNHNV and CDR2 YYDKDF (reference sequence). V was pared by 1 base and J by 2 bases, with 8 bases between. The CDR3 DNA reads as TGTGCCACCAGCAGAGGGGGAGTCACTAATGAAAAACTGTTTTTT. This translates into CATSRGGVTNEKLFF.